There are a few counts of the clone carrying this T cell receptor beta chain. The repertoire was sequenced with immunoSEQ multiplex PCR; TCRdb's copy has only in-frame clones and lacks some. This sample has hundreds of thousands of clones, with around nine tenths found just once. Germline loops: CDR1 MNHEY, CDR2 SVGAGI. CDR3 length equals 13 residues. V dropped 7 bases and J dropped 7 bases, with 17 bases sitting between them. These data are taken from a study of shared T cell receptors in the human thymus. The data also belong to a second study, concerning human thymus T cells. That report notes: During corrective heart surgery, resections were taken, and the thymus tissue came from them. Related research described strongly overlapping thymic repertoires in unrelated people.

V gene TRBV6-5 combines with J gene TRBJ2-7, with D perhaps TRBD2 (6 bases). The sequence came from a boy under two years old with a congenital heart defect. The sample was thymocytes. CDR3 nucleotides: TGTGCCAGCAACGGGACTCCCCCCGGTGAGCAGTACTTC. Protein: CASNGTPPGEQYF.